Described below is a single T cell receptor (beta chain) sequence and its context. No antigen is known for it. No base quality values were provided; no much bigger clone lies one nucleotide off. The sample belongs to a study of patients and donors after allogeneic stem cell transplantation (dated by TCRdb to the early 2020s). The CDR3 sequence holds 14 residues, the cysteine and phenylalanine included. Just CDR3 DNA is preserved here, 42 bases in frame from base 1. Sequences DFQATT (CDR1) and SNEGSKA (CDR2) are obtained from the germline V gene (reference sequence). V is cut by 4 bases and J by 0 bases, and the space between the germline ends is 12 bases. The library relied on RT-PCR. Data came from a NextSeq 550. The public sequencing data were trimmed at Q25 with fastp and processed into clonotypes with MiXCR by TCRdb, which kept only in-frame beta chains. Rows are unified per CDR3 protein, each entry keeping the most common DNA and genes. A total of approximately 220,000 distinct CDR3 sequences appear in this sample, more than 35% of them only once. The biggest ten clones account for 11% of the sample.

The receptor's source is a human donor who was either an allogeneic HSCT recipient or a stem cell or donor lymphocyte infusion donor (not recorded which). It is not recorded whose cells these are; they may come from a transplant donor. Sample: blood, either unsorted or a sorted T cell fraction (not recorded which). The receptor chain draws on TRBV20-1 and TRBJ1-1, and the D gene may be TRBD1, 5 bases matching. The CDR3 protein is CSAIRAGVNTEAFF. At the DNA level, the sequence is TGCAGTGCTATAAGGGCGGGGGTGAACACTGAAGCTTTCTTT.